The 29 T cell receptor beta chains presented below share a single source sample, sequenced in a study of radiotherapy plus CTLA-4 blockade in lung cancer. Sequencing was performed with immunoSEQ multiplex PCR; in TCRdb, only in-frame clones are kept and a portion is missing. The sample has fewer than 55,000 clones, 70% to 90% seen once. Sequencing used peripheral blood, obtained from a patient treated with radiotherapy plus ipilimumab. The origin of the receptors is a human donor with non-small cell lung cancer whose response to radiotherapy plus ipilimumab could not be evaluated.

The V and J genes are TRBV5-6 and TRBJ2-3; no definite D call. The V end lost 0 bases, the J end lost 7 bases, and 6 bases lay between the germline ends. This CDR3 has 12 residues. The germline V gene encodes CDR1 SGHDT and CDR2 YYEEEE. The CDR3 protein is CASSLGVNTQYF. As DNA, the CDR3 is TGTGCCAGCAGCTTGGGAGTGAATACGCAGTATTTT.

The chain couples TRBV6-6 to TRBJ1-4; a possible D gene is TRBD1 (6 bases). Trimming removed 6 bases at V and 7 bases at J, with 15 bases between. The length of the CDR3 is 14 residues. Germline assignment: CDR1 MNHNY and CDR2 SVGAGI (reference sequence). The DNA for the CDR3 is TGTGCCAGCAGACCGGCCCCGGACAGTGAAAAACTGTTTTTT. Translation: CASRPAPDSEKLFF.

This clone was detected only once. The chain's CDR3 is CASSYSRGSGELFF. The CDR3 DNA follows: TGTGCCAGCAGTTACTCCCGGGGAAGCGGGGAGCTGTTTTTT. The V gene is TRBV6-6, the J gene TRBJ2-2, with a possible D match to TRBD2 (5 bases). CDR3 length equals 14 residues. V lost 0 bases and J 7 bases, leaving 9 bases between the germline ends. CDR1 MNHNY and CDR2 SVGAGI come from the germline V gene (reference sequence).

The gene calls are TRBV4-1 and TRBJ2-1; 9 positions agree with TRBD2. Trimming cost V 0 bases and J 8 bases; bases outside gene matches: 8. Germline CDR1 MGHRA, CDR2 YSYEKL. The CDR3 covers 16 residues. CDR3 protein: CASSQEGLANSHEQFF. The CDR3 DNA follows: TGCGCCAGCAGCCAAGAAGGACTAGCGAACTCTCATGAGCAGTTCTTC.

CDR3 sequence reads: CASSGSERGLRGETQYF. DNA of the CDR3: TGTGCCAGCAGCGGGAGCGAACGGGGACTCCGGGGAGAGACCCAGTACTTC. V is TRBV4-2 and J is TRBJ2-5, with TRBD2 as a possible D gene (6 bases). The CDR3 is 17 residues long. Germline lookup yields CDR1 LGHNA and CDR2 YNFKEQ. Deletions cut 5 bases from V and 4 bases from J, with 23 bases between.

The chain combines TRBV28 with TRBJ1-1; D ambiguous. CDR3 length equals 13 residues. The germline V and J ends were trimmed by 3 bases and 4 bases, with 9 bases remaining between them. Germline CDR1 is MDHEN and CDR2 is SYDVKM. CDR3 region: CASSFFTSTEAFF. As DNA, the CDR3 is TGTGCCAGCAGTTTTTTCACTTCCACTGAAGCTTTCTTT.

The chain joins TRBV7-2 to TRBJ2-5, with 15 bases that match TRBD2. With V trimmed by 0 bases and J by 5 bases, 4 bases remained unmatched. The CDR3 covers 17 residues. Germline lookup yields CDR1 SGHTA and CDR2 FQGNSA. The CDR3 protein is CASSLAGTSGRWETQYF. CDR3 coding DNA: TGTGCCAGCAGCTTAGCCGGGACTAGCGGGAGGTGGGAGACCCAGTACTTC.

This chain uses TRBV4-3 with TRBJ2-7; 11 bases map to TRBD2. The J segment lost 3 bases and the V segment lost 0 bases, leaving 4 bases of the junction unmatched. The CDR3 is made up of 16 amino acids. CDR1 is LGHNA, CDR2 YSLEER, per germline. The CDR3 DNA reads as TGCGCCAGCAGCCAAGATACTAGCGGGAGTTTCTACGAGCAGTACTTC. The encoded protein is CASSQDTSGSFYEQYF.

This clone was observed a handful of times. The chain combines TRBV2 with TRBJ2-7; 8 bases are a match to TRBD2. The CDR3 extends over 15 amino acids. Germline-derived CDR1 and CDR2 are SNHLY and FYNNEI. Trimming cost V 4 bases and J 4 bases; bases outside gene matches: 9. CDR3 region: CASSAPAGVGYEQYF. The CDR3 nucleotides read TGTGCCAGCAGTGCCCCAGCGGGAGTAGGGTACGAGCAGTACTTC. The variable domain in full, completed from reference TRBV2 and TRBJ2-7, reads EPEVTQTPSHQVTQMGQEVILRCVPISNHLYFYWYRQILGQKVEFLVSFYNNEISEKSEIFDDQFSVERPDGSNFTLKIRSTKLEDSAMYFCASSAPAGVGYEQYFGPGTRLTVT.

This clone has a handful of counts. The chain links TRBV19 to TRBJ1-2; D call uncertain. This CDR3 region has 14 residues. Trimming shortened V by 3 bases and J by 0 bases, and 8 bases separated the two germline ends. Per the germline V gene, CDR1 is LNHDA and CDR2 is SQIVND (reference sequence). The CDR3 DNA reads as TGTGCCAGTAGTATGATAGGAGCTAACTATGGCTACACCTTC. Encoded protein: CASSMIGANYGYTF.

The V and J genes are TRBV5-5 and TRBJ2-3, with 9 positions matching TRBD1. The CDR3 has 16 amino acids. Looked up from germline, CDR1 is SGHKS and CDR2 is YYEKEE (reference sequence). J was trimmed by 3 bases and V by 1 base; bases with no gene match: 6. This chain's CDR3 is CASSLSRDRVTDTQYF. Here the CDR3 DNA reads TGTGCCAGCAGCTTGTCCCGGGACAGGGTAACAGATACGCAGTATTTT.

The chain uses TRBV29-1 and TRBJ1-2; maybe TRBD1 (5 bases). This CDR3 is built from 12 residues. The germline V gene encodes CDR1 SQVTM and CDR2 ANQGSEA. V was cut by 1 base and J by 8 bases, with 11 bases left in between. CDR3 region: CSVEGQGTGYTF. The DNA of the CDR3 is TGCAGCGTTGAAGGTCAGGGAACGGGCTACACCTTC.

This chain links TRBV5-4 with TRBJ2-7; 7 bases fit TRBD1. J was trimmed by 7 bases and V by 2 bases; bases with no gene match: 9. This CDR3 is built from 14 residues. CDR1 is SGHNT, CDR2 YYREEE, per germline (reference sequence). The chain's CDR3 is CASSFSSGGEEQYF. In DNA form, the CDR3 reads TGTGCCAGCAGCTTCAGTTCAGGGGGTGAGGAGCAGTACTTC. Full variable domain (remainder filled in from reference TRBV5-4 and TRBJ2-7): ETGVTQSPTHLIKTRGQQVTLRCSSQSGHNTVSWYQQALGQGPQFIFQYYREEENGRGNFPPRFSGLQFPNYSSELNVNALELDDSALYLCASSFSSGGEEQYFGPGTRLTVT.

This clone was picked up a small number of times. The chain has TRBV4-3 and TRBJ2-7; 8 bases agree with TRBD1. J was trimmed by 7 bases and V by 4 bases; bases with no gene match: 6. Germline CDR1 reads LGHNA; CDR2 reads YSLEER. CDR3 size: 13 residues. The CDR3 region is CASSRYTGGEQYF. The CDR3 DNA sequence: TGCGCCAGCAGCCGATATACAGGGGGAGAGCAGTACTTC.

The chain links TRBV28 to TRBJ2-7; 11 nucleotides match TRBD2. This CDR3 has 15 amino acids. CDR1 is MDHEN and CDR2 is SYDVKM in the germline V gene. V was clipped by 7 bases and J by 3 bases; unmatched bases: 8. CDR3 residues: CASTGSGRALYEQYF. The CDR3 coding sequence is TGTGCCAGCACCGGTAGCGGGAGGGCCCTCTACGAGCAGTACTTC.

The chain is built from TRBV29-1 and TRBJ1-1; 8 bases agree with TRBD1. This CDR3 comprises 13 residues. From germline, CDR1 is SQVTM and CDR2 ANQGSEA. After removal of 7 bases from V and 3 bases from J, the junction contained 7 bases not matched to a gene. The CDR3 DNA follows: TGCAGCGCCACAGGACAGGGAGACACTGAAGCTTTCTTT. Translated, it gives CSATGQGDTEAFF.

The V and J genes are TRBV5-1 and TRBJ2-1; TRBD1 might be the D (5 bases). Trimming removed 2 bases at V and 2 bases at J, with 11 bases between. The CDR3 has 15 amino acids. The germline V gene has CDR1 SGHRS and CDR2 YFSETQ. For the CDR3, the DNA is TGCGCCAGCAGCTTCAGGGTAGATCCCTACAATGAGCAGTTCTTC. It translates to CASSFRVDPYNEQFF.

The sample holds a few counts of this clone. V gene TRBV5-4 combines with J gene TRBJ2-3; 10 nucleotides align to TRBD2. The J segment lost 2 bases and the V segment lost 4 bases, leaving 7 bases of the junction unmatched. The length of the CDR3 is 16 residues. The germline gives CDR1 SGHNT, CDR2 YYREEE (reference sequence). CDR3 sequence reads: CASSPASGRVTDTQYF. In DNA, the CDR3 is TGTGCCAGCAGCCCCGCTAGCGGGAGAGTCACAGATACGCAGTATTTT.

This chain connects TRBV11-2 to TRBJ2-7; D call uncertain. V was cut by 5 bases and J by 5 bases, with 13 bases left in between. The CDR3 is 13 residues long. Germline V lookup: CDR1 SGHAT, CDR2 FQNNGV. The CDR3 DNA reads as TGTGCCAGCAGCCAACCAAGTGGCCACGAGCAGTACTTC. As protein: CASSQPSGHEQYF.

J is TRBJ2-7 and V is TRBV11-2, with a weak D call TRBD1 (5 bases). Trimming removed 5 bases at V and 0 bases at J, with 17 bases between. Germline CDR1 SGHAT, CDR2 FQNNGV. CDR3 length: 16 amino acids. The CDR3 nucleotides read TGTGCCAGCAGCCGAAACAGGTCCCCCCTCTCCTACGAGCAGTACTTC. This sequence encodes CASSRNRSPLSYEQYF. Based on the CDR3 plus reference TRBV11-2 and TRBJ2-7, the full variable domain is EAGVAQSPRYKIIEKRQSVAFWCNPISGHATLYWYQQILGQGPKLLIQFQNNGVVDDSQLPKDRFSAERLKGVDSTLKIQPAKLEDSAVYLCASSRNRSPLSYEQYFGPGTRLTVT.

J is TRBJ1-1 and V is TRBV27; D uncertain. V shed 3 bases and J shed 0 bases, with 11 bases lying between them. The CDR3 is 15 amino acids. Germline V CDR1 and CDR2: MNHEY, SMNVEV (reference sequence). In DNA, the CDR3 is TGTGCCAGCAGTTTGAGGAGAGGGATGAACACTGAAGCTTTCTTT. Protein sequence: CASSLRRGMNTEAFF.

The table lists this clone with a count of one. The chain carries TRBV19 and TRBJ1-2, with TRBD1 identical over 8 bases. V shed 6 bases and J 4 bases; nucleotides not matched to a gene: 7. Germline assignment: CDR1 LNHDA and CDR2 SQIVND (reference sequence). The CDR3 has 14 amino acids. The CDR3 bases are TGTGCCAGTAGCCGGCCAGGGGGCATCTATGGCTACACCTTC. This sequence encodes CASSRPGGIYGYTF.

The chain is built from TRBV14 and TRBJ2-1, with D tentatively TRBD1 (5 bases). Germline V gives CDR1 SGHDN, CDR2 FVKESK. The V and J ends lost 4 bases and 2 bases respectively, with 21 bases between them. CDR3 length equals 18 residues. The CDR3: CASSPRYGDRGTYNEQFF. The DNA of the CDR3 is TGTGCCAGCAGCCCCAGATATGGCGATAGGGGAACCTACAATGAGCAGTTCTTC.

The chain employs TRBV19 and TRBJ1-2, with D possibly matching TRBD1 (6 bases). There are 14 residues in the CDR3. Trimming stripped 6 bases from V and 1 base from J, with 12 bases between. CDR1 and CDR2 (germline): LNHDA, SQIVND (reference sequence). CDR3 region: CASSIMDSNYGYTF. As DNA, the CDR3 is TGTGCCAGTAGCATCATGGACAGTAACTATGGCTACACCTTC.

Concerning this clone itself: At one boundary the junction diverges from the germline segment, which might be a read error. The chain has TRBV28 and TRBJ2-3; 8 nucleotides line up with TRBD1. This CDR3 is 19 amino acids long. Germline V gene data show CDR1 as MDHEN and CDR2 as SYDVKM. In DNA form, the CDR3 reads TGTGCCAGCAAACCAAAAGGACAGGGCTTCGACCGCCGCCCTCCCCTCCGCGATTTT. The encoded protein is CASKPKGQGFDRRPPLRDF.

This chain joins TRBV5-6 and TRBJ2-3; 8 nucleotides line up with TRBD1. Germline V gene data show CDR1 as SGHDT and CDR2 as YYEEEE. After removal of 4 bases from V and 1 base from J, the junction contained 5 bases not matched to a gene. The CDR3 has 15 amino acids. The CDR3 region is CASSGQGRGTDTQYF. The CDR3 DNA is TGTGCCAGCAGCGGACAGGGAAGGGGCACAGATACGCAGTATTTT.

This rearrangement joins TRBV28 to TRBJ2-7; 8 bases line up with TRBD2. With V trimmed by 7 bases and J by 0 bases, 8 bases remained unmatched. The CDR3 runs 15 residues. Germline V CDR1 and CDR2: MDHEN, SYDVKM. The CDR3 DNA reads TGTGCCAGCATAGGACGGCTAGCGGGCTCCTACGAGCAGTACTTC. As protein: CASIGRLAGSYEQYF.

The chain uses TRBV25-1 and TRBJ2-3; TRBD2 agrees at 7 bases. Per the germline V gene, CDR1 is MGHDK and CDR2 is SYGVNS. The CDR3 sequence is 14 residues long. The V and J ends lost 0 bases and 5 bases, in that order; junction bases with no gene match: 2. The CDR3 is CASSEYGRGDTQYF. CDR3 nucleotides: TGTGCCAGCAGTGAATATGGGAGGGGAGATACGCAGTATTTT. The variable domain in full, completed from reference TRBV25-1 and TRBJ2-3, reads EADIYQTPRYLVIGTGKKITLECSQTMGHDKMYWYQQDPGMELHLIHYSYGVNSTEKGDLSSESTVSRIRTEHFPLTLESARPSHTSQYLCASSEYGRGDTQYFGPGTRLTVL.

This sequence joins TRBV29-1 and TRBJ2-2, with 7 nucleotides matching TRBD1. CDR1 SQVTM and CDR2 ANQGSEA come from the germline V gene. The CDR3 totals 14 residues. The V and J ends lost 4 bases and 7 bases, in that order; junction bases with no gene match: 9. The CDR3 reads CSVADRVYNGELFF. The CDR3, as DNA: TGCAGCGTTGCCGACAGGGTGTATAACGGGGAGCTGTTTTTT.